The 29 T cell receptor beta chains in this list originate from one sample, sequenced in a study of T cells in Graves' hyperthyroidism and ophthalmopathy. Amplified TCR beta CDR3 regions derived from RNA transcripts. The HTBI primer set drove a first-round RT-PCR of the TCR CDR3. TCRdb reprocessed the multiplex PCR reads with MiXCR, giving one entry per CDR3 protein. The sample includes roughly 57,000 distinct CDR3 sequences, approximately 53% of them seen just once. The sequencing sample was made of blood. The receptors derive from a woman in her fifties or sixties with Graves' ophthalmopathy.

The V gene is TRBV5-6, the J gene TRBJ2-1; 7 bases are shared with TRBD1. This CDR3 has 17 amino acids. V trimming: 2 bases; J trimming: 4 bases; junction bases outside the gene matches: 12. Germline V gives CDR1 SGHDT, CDR2 YYEEEE. The CDR3 DNA is TGTGCCAGCAGCTTAGTTCCCCGACAGGGCAGGTACAATGAGCAGTTCTTC. It yields the protein CASSLVPRQGRYNEQFF.

On this clonotype itself: This likely comes from a read error, as the CDR3 has no conserved phenylalanine or tryptophan at its end. The rearrangement uses TRBV28 and TRBJ2-7; the match to TRBD2 covers 7 bases. CDR1 MDHEN and CDR2 SYDVKM come from the germline V gene. The CDR3 totals 15 residues. Trimming took 8 bases from V and 3 from J; bases not matched to a gene: 13. CDR3 in amino acids: CASLGGGRNGYEQYL. CDR3 sequence (DNA): TGTGCCAGCCTTGGGGGGGGGAGAAATGGCTACGAGCAGTACCTC.

V is TRBV20-1 and J is TRBJ2-7, with TRBD2 matching 11 bases. This CDR3 region has 15 residues. Germline CDR1 DFQATT, CDR2 SNEGSKA (reference sequence). The trim removed 3 bases at V and 6 bases at J, leaving 10 bases unmatched. CDR3 region: CSARGVLAGDREQYV. The CDR3 DNA reads TGCAGTGCTAGGGGGGTACTAGCGGGGGATCGCGAGCAGTACGTC.

This clonotype is labeled as medium-sized. This rearrangement joins TRBV20-1 to TRBJ2-7, with D perhaps TRBD2 (5 bases). Looked up from germline, CDR1 is DFQATT and CDR2 is SNEGSKA (reference sequence). The CDR3 is 14 residues long. V lost 3 bases, J lost 2 bases, and 14 bases lay in between. Here the CDR3 reads CSASQGLFTYEQYF. The CDR3 nucleotides are TGCAGTGCTAGTCAAGGACTTTTCACCTACGAGCAGTACTTC.

The chain couples TRBV20-1 to TRBJ1-2, with 8 bases aligning to TRBD1. The CDR3 consists of 14 residues. J was trimmed by 8 bases and V by 3 bases; bases with no gene match: 11. Germline V CDR1 and CDR2: DFQATT, SNEGSKA (reference sequence). The chain's CDR3 is CSARGGQGEYGYTF. CDR3 DNA sequence: TGCAGTGCTAGGGGAGGACAGGGAGAATACGGCTACACCTTC.

Concerning this clonotype itself: No DNA is shown, since the ends of the CDR3 on it are uncertain; the CDR3 is the one TCRdb lists. The genes are TRBV11-2 and TRBJ2-6; TRBD1 reflects the table's D call only, with no check against the DNA. The V gene's germline CDR1 is SGHAT and CDR2 FQNNGV. The CDR3 is 21 residues long, counting both termini. The CDR3 is CASSLVGGGNEQFFGANGLTF.

This clonotype was seen at least ten times. A single base separates this from a much larger clone, so it may be a read error. J is TRBJ2-3 and V is TRBV5-8, with D perhaps given as TRBD1 or TRBD2 (5 bases each). The CDR3 sequence is 13 residues long. Germline values: CDR1 SGHTS, CDR2 YDEGEE. Written as DNA, the CDR3 is TGTGCCAGCAGCATGGGGACCACAGATACGCAGTGTTTT. Translating it yields CASSMGTTDTQCF.

This clonotype is categorized as medium-sized. The V call is TRBV19, the J call TRBJ1-6; no firm D call. The germline CDR1 and CDR2 sequences are LNHDA and SQIVND (reference sequence). The germline V and J ends were trimmed by 3 bases and 9 bases, with 12 bases remaining between them. This CDR3 contains 14 residues. This chain's CDR3 is CASSISRAASPLHF. CDR3 DNA sequence: TGTGCCAGTAGTATCAGTAGGGCGGCTTCACCCCTCCACTTT.

This clonotype was seen many times. The gene calls are TRBV5-8 and TRBJ2-7, with TRBD2 identical over 13 bases. CDR1 is SGHTS, CDR2 YDEGEE, per germline. This CDR3 comprises 16 residues. V lost 3 bases and J lost 4; bases outside the gene matches: 7. CDR3 in amino acids: CASSSRTSGSRYEQYF. CDR3 nucleotides: TGTGCCAGCAGCTCGCGGACTAGCGGGAGTCGGTACGAGCAGTACTTC.

The chain recombines TRBV29-1 with TRBJ2-6; 7 nucleotides line up with TRBD1. Germline loops: CDR1 SQVTM, CDR2 ANQGSEA. The CDR3 contains 14 residues. Trimming cost V 7 bases and J 1 base; bases outside gene matches: 4. This chain's CDR3 is CSGTGVSGANVLTF. The CDR3 DNA sequence: TGCAGCGGGACAGGAGTGTCTGGGGCCAACGTCCTGACTTTC.

This clonotype was found once. Its ends do not fully match the called genes, so a read error is possible. This chain links TRBV7-2 with TRBJ1-4; 9 positions match TRBD1. This CDR3 region has 16 residues. Germline CDR1 and CDR2: SGHTA and FQGNSA. This chain's CDR3 is CASSLGGDRDITEAVF. The CDR3 nucleotides are TGTGCCAGCAGCTTGGGGGGGGACAGGGACATTACGGAAGCTGTTTTT. Supplemented by reference TRBV7-2 and TRBJ1-4, the full variable domain reads GAGVSQSPSNKVTEKGKDVELRCDPISGHTALYWYRQSLGQGLEFLIYFQGNSAPDKSGLPSDRFSAERTGGSVSTLTIQRTQQEDSAVYLCASSLGGDRDITEAVFGSGTQLSVL.

This clonotype came up many times. The V gene is TRBV19, the J gene TRBJ2-2, with 8 bases lining up with TRBD1. Germline values: CDR1 LNHDA, CDR2 SQIVND (reference sequence). The CDR3 consists of 15 residues. The trim removed 7 bases at V and 4 bases at J, leaving 8 bases unmatched. This CDR3 reads CASTPPRGRTGELFF. Here the CDR3 DNA reads TGTGCCAGTACCCCCCCCAGGGGGCGCACCGGGGAGCTGTTTTTT.

Concerning this clonotype itself: A junction end diverges from the germline sequence, so it may reflect a read error. The V and J genes are TRBV6-4 and TRBJ2-3; TRBD2 matches 9 bases. This CDR3 comprises 15 residues. Germline values: CDR1 MRHNA, CDR2 SNTAGT. Here the CDR3 DNA reads TGTGCCGGCAGTACTTCCACTAGCGGGACAGATACGCAGTATTTT. Its protein product is CAGSTSTSGTDTQYF.

The CDR3 coding sequence is TGCAGTGCTAACCCGACCCGCAGGGGAATTGCCTCACCCCTCCACTTT. It is translated as CSANPTRRGIASPLHF. This chain uses TRBV20-1 with TRBJ1-6; weak D call: TRBD1 (6 bases). V gave up 4 bases and J gave up 10 bases, with 23 bases separating them. This CDR3 has 16 residues. Germline CDR1 DFQATT, CDR2 SNEGSKA (reference sequence).

This CDR3 is CASSLDLGSSYEQYF. The DNA for the CDR3 is TGTGCCAGCAGCTTAGACTTAGGTAGCTCCTACGAGCAGTACTTC. V gene TRBV7-6 combines with J gene TRBJ2-7; D is uncertain. This CDR3 spans 15 amino acids. CDR1 is SGHVS, CDR2 FNYEAQ, per germline. Trimming removed 1 base at V and 0 bases at J, with 10 bases between.

On this clonotype itself: One end of the junction varies from germline; a read error may be responsible. The chain recombines TRBV9 with TRBJ2-6, with a possible D match to TRBD1 (6 bases). Germline loops: CDR1 SGDLS, CDR2 YYNGEE. This CDR3 is built from 16 residues. CDR3 in DNA: TGTGCCTGCAGCGAGGACAGCCACTCTGGGACCAACGGCCTGACTTTC. Translated, it gives CACSEDSHSGTNGLTF.

The chain links TRBV7-9 to TRBJ2-6, with a possible D match to TRBD2 (6 bases). Germline assignment: CDR1 SEHNR and CDR2 FQNEAQ (reference sequence). V was shortened by 10 bases and J by 1 base, with 14 bases between the two germline ends. The CDR3 has 15 amino acids. This CDR3 reads CATYGDLSGANVLTF. The CDR3 DNA reads TGTGCCACCTACGGGGACTTATCTGGGGCCAACGTCCTGACTTTC.

This clonotype has a handful of counts. J is TRBJ2-5 and V is TRBV12-3 or TRBV12-4, with 7 bases matching TRBD2. The V segment lost 3 bases and the J segment 4 bases; nucleotides outside the gene matches: 11. This CDR3 has 16 amino acids. CDR3 protein: CASSLRETGEGETQYF. The CDR3 DNA reads as TGTGCCAGCAGTTTGAGGGAAACCGGGGAGGGAGAGACCCAGTACTTC.

This clonotype was detected once. The chain has TRBV13 and TRBJ1-6; D is unclear. Germline V gives CDR1 PRHDT, CDR2 FYEKMQ (reference sequence). Trimming shortened V by 8 bases and J by 0 bases, and 14 bases separated the two germline ends. This CDR3 region has 16 residues. The CDR3 DNA sequence: TGTGCCAGCGGCCCTACAACAGACTCCTATAATTCACCCCTCCACTTT. Amino acid sequence: CASGPTTDSYNSPLHF.

This clonotype was seen repeatedly, ten times or more. The chain recombines TRBV20-1 with TRBJ2-7; D may be TRBD1 or TRBD2 (5 bases each). The germline CDR1 and CDR2 sequences are DFQATT and SNEGSKA (reference sequence). Trimming left V 3 bases short and J 3 bases short, with 15 bases between. The CDR3 has 14 amino acids. This CDR3 reads CSARDGDRVYEQYF. CDR3 in DNA: TGCAGTGCTAGGGACGGGGACCGAGTCTACGAGCAGTACTTC.

DNA of the CDR3: TGTGCCAGCAGCGTAGGAGGGGGCTTCTACAATGAGCAGTTCTTC. Protein product: CASSVGGGFYNEQFF. The chain joins TRBV9 to TRBJ2-1, with 7 bases lining up with TRBD1. The CDR3 totals 15 residues. J gave up 3 bases and V 0 bases, and 3 bases lay outside the gene matches. Germline V gene lookup returns CDR1 SGDLS and CDR2 YYNGEE.

The chain recombines TRBV7-9 with TRBJ2-7, with TRBD1 as a possible D gene (6 bases). In germline, CDR1 is SEHNR, CDR2 FQNEAQ (reference sequence). V gave up 5 bases and J gave up 2 bases, with 10 bases separating them. The CDR3 loop spans 13 amino acids. CDR3 DNA: TGTGCCAGCAGCCCGGACAGCCCCTACGAGCAGTACGTC. It yields the protein CASSPDSPYEQYV.

This clonotype came up many times. The rearrangement links TRBV4-3 to TRBJ1-1; perhaps TRBD1 as D (5 bases). V lost 4 bases, J lost 0 bases, and 21 bases lay in between. Germline V gene sequence: CDR1 LGHNA, CDR2 YSLEER. This CDR3 is 18 amino acids long. The CDR3 sequence: CASSPKTRGGSMNTEAFF. The DNA for the CDR3 is TGCGCCAGCAGCCCAAAGACCCGGGGGGGTTCCATGAACACTGAAGCTTTCTTT.

At least ten counts were recorded for this clonotype. The chain recombines TRBV27 with TRBJ2-2; D is unclear. V was clipped by 6 bases and J by 6 bases, with 11 bases between them. This CDR3 is built from 13 residues. Germline loops: CDR1 MNHEY, CDR2 SMNVEV (reference sequence). DNA for the CDR3: TGTGCCAGCAGATCCGTAGCAGCCGGGGAGCTGTTTTTT. Protein sequence: CASRSVAAGELFF.

This clonotype was found many times. This chain joins TRBV3-1 and TRBJ2-6; D possibly corresponds to TRBD1 (5 bases). With 1 base removed from V and 0 bases from J, the gap between germline ends came to 10 bases. Per the germline V gene, CDR1 is LGHDT and CDR2 is YNNKEL (reference sequence). The CDR3 has 17 residues. CDR3 protein: CASSQGGQGSGANVLTF. Here the CDR3 DNA reads TGTGCCAGCAGCCAAGGAGGCCAGGGCTCTGGGGCCAACGTCCTGACTTTC.

The chain links TRBV20-1 to TRBJ1-1; 7 nucleotides match TRBD1. The germline gives CDR1 DFQATT, CDR2 SNEGSKA (reference sequence). This CDR3 contains 13 residues. The V gene end was trimmed by 4 bases and the J gene end by 4 bases; junction bases not matched to a gene: 6. The CDR3 protein is CSANRGGSTEAFF. The CDR3 nucleotides read TGCAGTGCTAACAGGGGCGGGAGCACTGAAGCTTTCTTT.

Of note for this clonotype: A much more abundant neighbour one base away suggests this may be a read error. The V and J genes are TRBV27 and TRBJ2-1, with TRBD2 matching over 15 bases. The V and J ends lost 5 bases and 7 bases, in that order; junction bases with no gene match: 9. Germline V gene sequence: CDR1 MNHEY, CDR2 SMNVEV (reference sequence). This CDR3 is built from 17 residues. CDR3 DNA sequence: TGTGCCAGCAGTCGACACCAAGGGACTAGCGGGAGGAATGAGCAGTTCTTC. The encoded protein is CASSRHQGTSGRNEQFF.

Of note for this clonotype: A much larger clone lies one base from this, so it may be a read error. The chain is built from TRBV20-1 and TRBJ2-2; 8 nucleotides match TRBD2. CDR1 and CDR2 (germline): DFQATT, SNEGSKA (reference sequence). CDR3 size: 15 residues. The CDR3 coding sequence is TGCAGTGTTAGAGTTGACGGGAGGGGGAACGGGGAGCTGTTTTTT. Protein product: CSVRVDGRGNGELFF.

The chain recombines TRBV5-1 with TRBJ2-1; TRBD2 matches 13 bases. This CDR3 contains 14 residues. Germline trimming cut 3 bases from V and 7 bases from J; bases unmatched to any gene: 1. The germline CDR1 and CDR2 sequences are SGHRS and YFSETQ. CDR3 protein: CASSWTSGGNEQFF. CDR3 nucleotide sequence: TGCGCCAGCAGCTGGACTAGCGGGGGTAATGAGCAGTTCTTC. The variable domain in full, with the rest retrieved from reference TRBV5-1 and TRBJ2-1, is KAGVTQTPRYLIKTRGQQVTLSCSPISGHRSVSWYQQTPGQGLQFLFEYFSETQRNKGNFPGRFSGRQFSNSRSEMNVSTLELGDSALYLCASSWTSGGNEQFFGPGTRLTVL.